These T cell receptor beta chains were read from a single sample in a study of CD8 T cells in Susac syndrome. TCRdb analysed the immunoSEQ multiplex PCR reads with MiXCR anew, one entry per CDR3 protein. There are 150,000 to 200,000 distinct CDR3 sequences in the sample; approximately 96% occur only once, and roughly 0.093% lies in the top ten. Sequencing used CD4+ T cells from PBMCs. Every receptor here comes from a human donor with Susac syndrome. CDR3s include the opening cysteine and the closing phenylalanine or tryptophan. Each record gives: V gene, CDR3 length, J gene, D gene, clone size, CDR3 protein, CDR3 DNA. The D gene is left open where the match is weak. Part of the rows lack a size; the others show once, few, many or a class for expanded clones.

TRBV30	15	TRBJ2-7	TRBD1	NA	CAWSVPRGLTYEQYF	TGTGCCTGGAGTGTACCAAGGGGGCTGACCTACGAGCAGTACTTC
TRBV12-3/TRBV12-4	15	TRBJ2-2	NA	NA	CASSLDREDTGELFF	TGTGCCAGCAGCCTCGACAGGGAGGACACCGGGGAGCTGTTTTTT
TRBV5-1	14	TRBJ2-2	TRBD2	NA	CASSLAGGTGELFF	TGCGCCAGCAGCCTAGCGGGGGGTACCGGGGAGCTGTTTTTT
TRBV9	16	TRBJ1-3	NA	NA	CASSVAAANSGNTIYF	TGTGCCAGCAGCGTAGCGGCAGCCAACTCTGGAAACACCATATATTTT
TRBV7-9	15	TRBJ2-3	NA	NA	CASSLAVVPTDTQYF	TGTGCCAGCAGCTTAGCGGTGGTGCCCACAGATACGCAGTATTTT
TRBV20-1	14	TRBJ2-5	TRBD2	NA	CSAGTAGIQETQYF	TGCAGTGCTGGAACAGCGGGGATCCAAGAGACCCAGTACTTC
TRBV20-1	15	TRBJ1-5	NA	NA	CSARDTSNSNQPQHF	TGCAGTGCTAGAGATACCAGTAATAGCAATCAGCCCCAGCATTTT
TRBV27	16	TRBJ1-5	NA	NA	CASSPLHHASNQPQHF	TGTGCCAGCAGTCCCCTGCATCATGCGAGCAATCAGCCCCAGCATTTT
TRBV3-1	10	TRBJ2-7	NA	NA	CASGGVEQYF	TGTGCCAGCGGAGGAGTCGAGCAGTACTTC
TRBV24-1	13	TRBJ2-1	NA	NA	CATSGFPYNEQFF	TGTGCCACCAGTGGCTTCCCATACAATGAGCAGTTCTTC
TRBV4-2	14	TRBJ1-2	NA	NA	CASSPPPGFDGYTF	TGTGCCAGCAGCCCTCCCCCAGGGTTTGATGGCTACACCTTC
TRBV20-1	15	TRBJ2-7	TRBD2	NA	CSARVYRGGAYEQYF	TGCAGTGCTAGAGTATATCGCGGGGGGGCATACGAGCAGTACTTC
TRBV20-1	13	TRBJ1-2	NA	NA	CSARDLGRGGYTF	TGCAGTGCTAGAGATCTGGGGAGGGGTGGCTACACCTTC
TRBV7-8	14	TRBJ1-2	TRBD1	NA	CASSPDRGQGGYTF	TGTGCCAGCAGCCCCGACAGGGGGCAAGGTGGCTACACCTTC
TRBV6-2/TRBV6-3	15	TRBJ1-5	NA	NA	CASSPSMGGNQPQHF	TGTGCCAGCAGCCCTTCGATGGGGGGCAATCAGCCCCAGCATTTT
TRBV14	13	TRBJ1-2	NA	NA	CASSQGQAGGYTF	TGTGCCAGCAGCCAAGGACAGGCAGGTGGCTACACCTTC
TRBV6-5	15	TRBJ1-5	NA	once	CASSYSSVSNQPQHF	TGTGCCAGCAGTTACTCATCGGTTAGCAATCAGCCCCAGCATTTT
TRBV5-1	12	TRBJ2-1	NA	NA	CASSPEAREQFF	TGCGCCAGCAGCCCCGAGGCCCGTGAGCAGTTCTTC
TRBV4-2	13	TRBJ2-1	NA	NA	CASSQVRGSEQFF	TGTGCCAGCAGCCAAGTGCGGGGATCGGAGCAGTTCTTC
TRBV4-1	16	TRBJ2-3	NA	NA	CASSQVDLGFTDTQYF	TGCGCCAGCAGCCAAGTGGACCTGGGCTTCACAGATACGCAGTATTTT
TRBV27	12	TRBJ1-6	NA	NA	CASKGIESPLHF	TGTGCCAGCAAGGGGATTGAATCACCCCTCCACTTT
TRBV7-6	14	TRBJ2-2	NA	once	CASSSIWATGELFF	TGTGCCAGCAGCTCTATTTGGGCCACCGGGGAGCTGTTTTTT
TRBV20-1	15	TRBJ2-5	NA	NA	CSAGVGGGLQETQYF	TGCAGTGCTGGGGTCGGCGGGGGCCTCCAAGAGACCCAGTACTTC
TRBV29-1	14	TRBJ1-1	NA	NA	CSVEMPTGYTEAFF	TGCAGCGTTGAAATGCCGACCGGGTACACTGAAGCTTTCTTT
TRBV20-1	11	TRBJ2-5	NA	NA	CSAREIGTPYF	TGCAGTGCTAGAGAAATCGGGACCCCGTACTTC
TRBV12-3/TRBV12-4	17	TRBJ2-6	NA	NA	CASSLGGLHPGANVLTF	TGTGCCAGCAGTTTAGGGGGACTGCACCCTGGGGCCAACGTCCTGACTTTC
TRBV30	12	TRBJ2-2	NA	NA	CACQVGAGELFF	TGTGCCTGCCAGGTGGGGGCCGGGGAGCTGTTTTTT
TRBV7-2	13	TRBJ1-1	NA	once	CASSSTEGTEAFF	TGTGCCAGCAGCTCCACAGAGGGCACTGAAGCTTTCTTT